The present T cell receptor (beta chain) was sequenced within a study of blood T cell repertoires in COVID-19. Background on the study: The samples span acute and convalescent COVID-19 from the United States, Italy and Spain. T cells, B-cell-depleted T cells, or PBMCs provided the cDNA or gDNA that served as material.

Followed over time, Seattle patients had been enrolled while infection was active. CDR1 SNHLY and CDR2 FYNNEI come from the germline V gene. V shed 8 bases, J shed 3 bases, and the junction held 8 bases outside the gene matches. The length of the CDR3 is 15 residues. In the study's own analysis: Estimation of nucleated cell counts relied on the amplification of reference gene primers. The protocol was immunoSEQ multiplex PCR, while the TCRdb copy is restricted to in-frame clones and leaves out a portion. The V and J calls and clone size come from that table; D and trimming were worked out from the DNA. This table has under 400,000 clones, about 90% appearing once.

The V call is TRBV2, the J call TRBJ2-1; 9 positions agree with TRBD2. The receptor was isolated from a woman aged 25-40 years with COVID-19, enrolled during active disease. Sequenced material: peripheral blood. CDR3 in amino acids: CASLFQREVYNEQFF. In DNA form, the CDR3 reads TGTGCCAGCCTCTTTCAGCGGGAGGTCTACAATGAGCAGTTCTTC. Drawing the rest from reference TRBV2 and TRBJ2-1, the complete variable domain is EPEVTQTPSHQVTQMGQEVILRCVPISNHLYFYWYRQILGQKVEFLVSFYNNEISEKSEIFDDQFSVERPDGSNFTLKIRSTKLEDSAMYFCASLFQREVYNEQFFGPGTRLTVL.